This T cell receptor (beta chain) is from a study of T-cell reconstitution after alpha-beta-depleted transplantation in children. Germline CDR1 is MNHEY and CDR2 is SVGEGT. Deletions cut 0 bases from V and 5 bases from J, with 23 bases between. The CDR3 covers 18 residues. Preparing the TCRbeta library involved the use of unique molecular identifiers. One entry per CDR3 protein results from TCRdb running MiXCR on the PCR reads. The sample consists of hundreds of thousands of distinct CDR3 sequences, approximately 9% of them appearing once. In its sample, this clonotype was seen many times. The chain couples TRBV6-2 or TRBV6-3 to TRBJ2-7; D might be TRBD1 or TRBD2, each matching 7 bases. The receptor's source is a human donor who donated a stem cell graft to a child with acute lymphoblastic leukemia. The material sequenced was PBMCs from the stem cell graft donor, taken from the stem cell graft. CDR3 protein: CASSYSWTRPAGGNEQYF. The CDR3 DNA reads TGTGCCAGCAGTTACTCTTGGACTAGACCGGCAGGGGGAAACGAGCAGTACTTC.